The clone carrying this T cell receptor (beta chain) was detected a few times. The target antigen is unknown. The sample holds other DNA sequences that translate to the same CDR3. The CDR3 runs to 16 residues. Germline V gene sequence: CDR1 LNHDA, CDR2 SQIVND (reference sequence). V was pared by 3 bases and J by 0 bases, with 12 bases between. Using immunoSEQ multiplex PCR, the repertoire was profiled, and TCRdb retains in-frame clones only, with some absent. The sample yields 550,000 to 700,000 clones, 55% to 85% seen once. This record comes from a study of shared clonotypes between healthy human individuals. Notes on the study in general: Blood was the sole source, and tissue repertoires probably differ.

This chain links TRBV19 with TRBJ2-1; a possible D gene is TRBD2 (6 bases). The sequence derives from a woman younger than 45 in good health. The sample comprised memory CD4+ T cells sorted from blood. Subset denoted: CD45RA-negative fraction. CDR3 residues: CASSILGGSSYNEQFF. CDR3 coding DNA: TGTGCCAGTAGTATTCTTGGGGGGAGCTCCTACAATGAGCAGTTCTTC.